This TCR beta chain comes out of a study of Graves' ophthalmopathy and Graves' hyperthyroidism. The CDR3 length is 16 residues. Germline lookup yields CDR1 MNHEY and CDR2 SVGAGI. V was cut by 1 base and J by 2 bases, with 12 bases left in between. General study findings and limits: Blood also contained most of the expanded thyroid clonotypes above 0.001 frequency.

TCR beta CDR3 amplification used RNA transcripts. Scientists carried out first-round RT-PCR using HTBI primers and then a second-round multiplex PCR. TCRdb itself ran the multiplex PCR reads through MiXCR, one entry per CDR3 protein. The profile covers about 500,000 distinct CDR3 sequences, with about two fifths appearing a single time and 3.5% to 4.5% taken by the ten largest. Details on this clonotype: The antigen is undetermined.

The J gene is TRBJ1-3, the V gene TRBV6-5; D is unresolved. Sample: peripheral blood or thyroid tissue (not recorded which). This TCR was sampled from an adult man with Graves' hyperthyroidism. This chain's CDR3 is CASSYYPGGTGNTIYF. The CDR3 DNA reads TGTGCCAGCAGTTACTATCCCGGAGGTACTGGAAACACCATATATTTT.